One and the same sample provided the 14 T cell receptor beta chains below, sequenced in a study of blood T cell repertoires in COVID-19. The data were produced by immunoSEQ multiplex PCR, yet TCRdb's version contains in-frame clones alone and is incomplete. The sample records around 150,000 clones, about nine tenths being singletons. The sequencing input was peripheral blood. Receptors were obtained from a man between 25 and 39 years old with COVID-19, enrolled during active disease.

The chain couples TRBV7-2 to TRBJ1-3, with D unclear. The V gene lost 1 base and the J gene lost 1 base, with 8 bases spanning the gap. Germline V gene lookup returns CDR1 SGHTA and CDR2 FQGNSA. CDR3 length equals 15 residues. The CDR3 loop reads CASSLVGSSGNTIYF. The CDR3 bases are TGTGCCAGCAGCTTAGTCGGGTCGTCTGGAAACACCATATATTTT.

This clone has a single count. The rearrangement joins TRBV5-1 to TRBJ1-6, with 10 positions matching TRBD1. The V and J ends lost 4 bases and 7 bases, in that order; junction bases with no gene match: 8. Germline lookup yields CDR1 SGHRS and CDR2 YFSETQ. CDR3 length: 16 residues. The CDR3 coding sequence is TGCGCCAGCAGCAGCGATCTGGGACAGGGGAATTCACCCCTCCACTTT. Amino acid sequence: CASSSDLGQGNSPLHF.

The rearrangement uses TRBV23-1 and TRBJ2-7, with 9 positions matching TRBD2. TRBV23-1 is filed as an ORF, its function uncertain. V lost 2 bases to trimming and J lost 3 bases; unmatched junction nucleotides: 2. The CDR3 is 14 amino acids. DNA of the CDR3: TGCGCCAGCAGTCAAGGAGCGGGAGGCTACGAGCAGTACTTC. Translated, it gives CASSQGAGGYEQYF.

The chain uses TRBV5-1 and TRBJ1-5, with D maybe TRBD1 (5 bases). CDR1 and CDR2 (germline): SGHRS, YFSETQ. The CDR3 consists of 14 residues. V was trimmed by 1 base and J by 5 bases, leaving 10 bases between them. CDR3 residues: CASSLSSGHQPQHF. CDR3 coding DNA: TGCGCCAGCAGCTTGTCCTCAGGGCATCAGCCCCAGCATTTT.

This clone came up once. This chain joins TRBV18 and TRBJ1-4; 12 nucleotides match TRBD1. The CDR3 extends over 18 amino acids. Germline assignment: CDR1 KGHSH and CDR2 LQKENI. V trimming: 2 bases; J trimming: 4 bases; junction bases outside the gene matches: 8. The CDR3 sequence: CASSPRTGQGARNEKLFF. CDR3 DNA sequence: TGTGCCAGCTCACCAAGAACGGGACAGGGGGCTCGTAATGAAAAACTGTTTTTT.

The J gene is TRBJ2-7, the V gene TRBV30, with D perhaps TRBD2 (5 bases). CDR3 length equals 12 residues. Germline assignment: CDR1 GTSNPN and CDR2 SVGIG (reference sequence). Trimming shortened V by 2 bases and J by 4 bases, and 9 bases separated the two germline ends. The CDR3 DNA sequence: TGTGCCTGGAGTCCCTGGGAGTACGAGCAGTACTTC. Translated, it gives CAWSPWEYEQYF.

The V gene is TRBV24-1, the J gene TRBJ1-2; the D gene is possibly TRBD1 (5 bases). The CDR3 contains 15 residues. The ends were cut back, 2 bases at V and 8 bases at J, with 17 bases in the middle. The germline gives CDR1 KGHDR, CDR2 SFDVKD. Here the CDR3 DNA reads TGTGCCACCAGTGATTCGACAGCCTATCTTGAGGGCTACACCTTC. This gives the protein CATSDSTAYLEGYTF.

The chain links TRBV7-2 to TRBJ2-1; D is possibly TRBD2 (6 bases). V was cut by 2 bases and J by 1 base, with 9 bases left in between. The CDR3 runs to 15 residues. Per germline, CDR1 SGHTA and CDR2 FQGNSA. The CDR3 sequence: CASSLQAGSYNEQFF. CDR3 bases: TGTGCCAGCAGCTTACAGGCGGGGTCCTACAATGAGCAGTTCTTC.

V and J are TRBV2 and TRBJ1-2, with D hard to call. The CDR3 length is 15 residues. Germline V lookup: CDR1 SNHLY, CDR2 FYNNEI. The V gene lost 0 bases and the J gene lost 4 bases, with 12 bases spanning the gap. CDR3 nucleotides: TGTGCCAGCAGTGAAGCGCAGGCGCCCTTCTATGGCTACACCTTC. As protein: CASSEAQAPFYGYTF.

The chain is built from TRBV28 and TRBJ1-2; D gene uncertain. CDR3 size: 14 residues. With 3 bases removed from V and 4 bases from J, the gap between germline ends came to 12 bases. In germline, CDR1 is MDHEN, CDR2 SYDVKM. In DNA form, the CDR3 reads TGTGCCAGCAGTTTCCCCCGCATCGGCTATGGCTACACCTTC. Residues: CASSFPRIGYGYTF.

The chain employs TRBV18 and TRBJ1-5, with 8 bases lining up with TRBD1. Germline V gene data show CDR1 as KGHSH and CDR2 as LQKENI. V was clipped by 2 bases and J by 0 bases; unmatched bases: 3. There are 16 residues in the CDR3. The CDR3 reads CASSPRQGNSNQPQHF. The CDR3 DNA reads TGTGCCAGCTCACCAAGACAGGGGAATAGCAATCAGCCCCAGCATTTT.

The chain couples TRBV18 to TRBJ2-7, with 11 positions matching TRBD2. The CDR3 has 15 amino acids. V lost 4 bases and J lost 3; bases outside the gene matches: 5. Per the germline V gene, CDR1 is KGHSH and CDR2 is LQKENI. The CDR3, as DNA: TGTGCCAGCTCACAGGGGACTAGCGGCATCTACGAGCAGTACTTC. Translation: CASSQGTSGIYEQYF.

V usage is TRBV5-1 and J usage is TRBJ2-5; 10 bases agree with TRBD1. The CDR3 has 14 residues. From germline, CDR1 is SGHRS and CDR2 YFSETQ. V was clipped by 4 bases and J by 5 bases; unmatched bases: 5. CDR3 coding DNA: TGCGCCAGCAGCGCGGGACAGGGGCAGGAGACCCAGTACTTC. It is translated as CASSAGQGQETQYF.

Here the CDR3 reads CASSPQGRNTEAFF. In DNA form, the CDR3 reads TGTGCCAGCAGCCCCCAGGGTAGGAACACTGAAGCTTTCTTT. The J gene is TRBJ1-1, the V gene TRBV7-2; TRBD1 might be the D (5 bases). CDR1 SGHTA and CDR2 FQGNSA come from the germline V gene. The CDR3 is made up of 14 amino acids. The V gene lost 5 bases and the J gene lost 1 base, with 11 bases spanning the gap.